This TCR beta chain was captured in a study of blood T cell repertoires in COVID-19. Original processing methods: Estimates of nucleated cell counts were drawn from the amplification of reference gene primers. Sequenced by immunoSEQ multiplex PCR; TCRdb stores in-frame clones only, minus some. Clone size and the V and J calls come from that table; the DNA yielded D and trimming. The table records 200,000 to 250,000 clones, 80% to 90% of them present only once. The sequenced sample consisted of PBMCs or T cells enriched from blood (not recorded which). The TCR sequence derives from a woman between 25 and 40 years old who had recovered from COVID-19.

CDR3 DNA sequence: TGTGCCAGTAGTATAAATGCGGCAGGGCCGTACGAGCAGTACTTC. Translation gives CASSINAAGPYEQYF. The V call is TRBV19, the J call TRBJ2-7, with D possibly being TRBD1 (5 bases). The length of the CDR3 is 15 residues. V was shortened by 2 bases and J by 4 bases, with 15 bases between the two germline ends. Germline assignment: CDR1 LNHDA and CDR2 SQIVND (reference sequence).